The rows below give T cell receptor beta chains drawn from one sample of a study of PD-1 blockade in classical Hodgkin lymphoma. Measured with immunoSEQ multiplex PCR; TCRdb has only the in-frame clones, and not every one. The sample records under 8,500 clones, 80% being singletons. Sequencing was performed on CD4+ T cells from blood, taken at baseline. The receptors here all came from a human donor with classical Hodgkin lymphoma. CDR3s include the opening cysteine and the closing phenylalanine or tryptophan. D genes are given only for firm matches. Clone size, where shown, is once, few, many, or a class for clones that have expanded.

>TRBD2|NA|TRBV28|TRBJ2-3
TGTGCCAGCAGTTTAGGCTTAGCGGGGGCGCGCACAGATACGCAGTATTTT
CASSLGLAGARTDTQYF
>NA|few|TRBV9|TRBJ1-4
TGTGCCAGCAGCCCCAGCGGAACTAATGAAAAACTGTTTTTT
CASSPSGTNEKLFF
>TRBD1|NA|TRBV4-3|TRBJ2-3
TGCGCCAGCAGTGCGACAGGGGGTCCTAGCACAGATACGCAGTATTTT
CASSATGGPSTDTQYF
>TRBD2|NA|TRBV5-4|TRBJ2-1
TGTGCCAGCAGCCCCCGCTCTACTAGCGGGCCTTACAATGAGCAGTTCTTC
CASSPRSTSGPYNEQFF
>NA|NA|TRBV13|TRBJ2-1
TGTGCCAGCAGCCAAACTTTGGGAGTGGCCCCATACAATGAGCAGTTCTTC
CASSQTLGVAPYNEQFF
>TRBD1|NA|TRBV7-2|TRBJ2-5
TGTGCCAGCAGCTTAGGGGACAGAGATCAAGAGACCCAGTACTTC
CASSLGDRDQETQYF
>NA|few|TRBV14|TRBJ1-1
TGTGCCAGCAGACTTGGGGGCTGGGCTGAAGCTTTCTTT
CASRLGGWAEAFF
>TRBD1|NA|TRBV2|TRBJ2-2
TGTGCAAGACAGGGGGCCGGGGAGCTGTTTTTT
CARQGAGELFF
>TRBD2|NA|TRBV12-5|TRBJ2-7
TGTGCTAGTGGTTTGGTACCCAGCGGGAGGGCCCTATACGAGCAGTACTTC
CASGLVPSGRALYEQYF
>NA|NA|TRBV6-1|TRBJ1-6
TGTGCCAGCACTAACAGGTCCCTCTATAATTCACCCCTCCACTTT
CASTNRSLYNSPLHF
>TRBD2|NA|TRBV9|TRBJ2-3
TGTGCCAGCAGCGTAGGGCTAGCGGGGGCAGATACGCAGTATTTT
CASSVGLAGADTQYF
>NA|NA|TRBV6-5|TRBJ1-5
TGTGCCAGCAGTTTTAGGGTGAATCAGCCCCAGCATTTT
CASSFRVNQPQHF
>NA|NA|TRBV7-2|TRBJ2-7
TGTGCCAGCAGCTCCGCCGGGACGGGTGCCTACGAGCAGTACTTC
CASSSAGTGAYEQYF
>NA|NA|TRBV6-6|TRBJ1-1
TGTGCCAGCAGTTACGGACAGAGGAACACTGAAGCTTTCTTT
CASSYGQRNTEAFF
>TRBD2|NA|TRBV10-3|TRBJ2-7
TGTGCCATCAGTGAGGTAGGACTAGCTAAGAACGAGCAGTACTTC
CAISEVGLAKNEQYF
>NA|NA|TRBV5-1|TRBJ2-1
TGCGCCAGCAGCTTGGGGGCAGGTAGCAATGAGCAGTTCTTC
CASSLGAGSNEQFF
>NA|once|TRBV18|TRBJ2-5
TGTGCCAGCTCACCCCAAGAGACCCAGTACTTC
CASSPQETQYF
>TRBD2|NA|TRBV5-1|TRBJ2-5
TGCGCCAGCAGCTTGTTGGGGGGGGAAGAGACCCAGTACTTC
CASSLLGGEETQYF
>NA|NA|TRBV5-1|TRBJ2-3
TGCGCCAGCAGCTACGGATTGGGACGGCTCACAGATACGCAGTATTTT
CASSYGLGRLTDTQYF
>NA|NA|TRBV29-1|TRBJ1-2
TGCAGCGTTGTTGTGGCTACCCCGGATAACTATGGCTACACCTTC
CSVVVATPDNYGYTF
>NA|NA|TRBV28|TRBJ1-2
TGTGCCAGCAGTTTACTGATCGGGTCTGACGGCTACACCTTC
CASSLLIGSDGYTF
>TRBD2|NA|TRBV25-1|TRBJ2-5
TGTGCCAGCAGTGCCCTAGCGGGAGGGCGACTGGGCCAAGAGACCCAGTACTTC
CASSALAGGRLGQETQYF
>TRBD1|NA|TRBV6-4|TRBJ2-2
TGTGCCAGCAGTACTGGACAGGGGAGGAACACCGGGGAGCTGTTTTTT
CASSTGQGRNTGELFF
>TRBD2|NA|TRBV7-8|TRBJ2-1
TGTGCCAGCAGTTTTTCACTAGCGGAGCCCTACAATGAGCAGTTCTTC
CASSFSLAEPYNEQFF
>NA|NA|TRBV30|TRBJ2-2
TGTGCCTGGAGGGCGGCAGGGCACACCGGGGAGCTGTTTTTT
CAWRAAGHTGELFF
>NA|NA|TRBV5-6|TRBJ1-1
TGTGCCAGCAGCACTGGACGCCGGAGTTTCTTT
CASSTGRRSFF
>TRBD1|NA|TRBV7-9|TRBJ2-2
TGTGCCAGCCGCCCGGGGCCCGGGACAGGGGACACCGGGGAGCTGTTTTTT
CASRPGPGTGDTGELFF
>TRBD1|NA|TRBV27|TRBJ2-3
TGTGCCAGCAGCCTCCGGGACAGCTACACAGATACGCAGTATTTT
CASSLRDSYTDTQYF
>NA|NA|TRBV19|TRBJ2-2
TGTGCCAGTAGTATCTCGACGGGGGTCGGGGAGCTGTTTTTT
CASSISTGVGELFF
>NA|few|TRBV27|TRBJ1-2
TGTGCCAGCAGTTTAATCGGCAGGGGTGGCTACACCTTC
CASSLIGRGGYTF
>NA|NA|TRBV4-3|TRBJ2-1
TGCGCCAGCAGCCAAGTACTAGCGAGGGGGAAGTTCTTC
CASSQVLARGKFF
>NA|NA|TRBV5-6|TRBJ1-2
TGTGCCAGCAGCTTGGGGTCGGATGGCTACACCTTC
CASSLGSDGYTF
>TRBD2|NA|TRBV28|TRBJ2-6
TGTGCCAGCAGTGAGCGGACTAGATCCCTCTCTGGGGCCAACGTCCTGACTTTC
CASSERTRSLSGANVLTF
>NA|NA|TRBV5-1|TRBJ2-2
TGCGCCAGCAGCTTGATTAGGGGAGGAACCGGGGAGCTGTTTTTT
CASSLIRGGTGELFF
>NA|NA|TRBV7-2|TRBJ2-6
TGTGCCAGCAGCCCCCTCTCTGGGGCCAACGTCCTGACTTTC
CASSPLSGANVLTF
>TRBD1|once|TRBV28|TRBJ1-4
TGTGCCAGCAGCCCGACAGGGAGGATTGAAAAACTGTTTTTT
CASSPTGRIEKLFF
>NA|NA|TRBV23-1|TRBJ1-1
TGCGCCAGCAGTCTGGGTTTTCCCGAAGCTTTCTTT
CASSLGFPEAFF
>TRBD1|NA|TRBV6-5|TRBJ2-5
TGTGCCAGCAGTGGCGACAGGGGGCAGGAGACCCAGTACTTC
CASSGDRGQETQYF
>NA|NA|TRBV7-8|TRBJ1-5
TGTGCCAGCAGCTTAGGTCGTCCAGGTGGGGCGGGTCAGCCCCAGCATTTT
CASSLGRPGGAGQPQHF